The rows below give T cell receptor beta chains drawn from one sample of a study of CD8 T cells in ankylosing spondylitis. Each CDR3 protein is one row after TCRdb ran MiXCR on the 5' RACE reads. The sample yields roughly 670,000 distinct CDR3 sequences, 15% to 20% seen once. Sequencing input: blood, either unsorted or a sorted T cell fraction (not recorded which). The receptors derive from a male donor with ankylosing spondylitis. CDR3s include the opening cysteine and the closing phenylalanine or tryptophan. A D gene is named only where the DNA matches it firmly. Clone size is stated in some rows and not others, as once, few, many or a class when expanded.

clone_size: -
j_call: TRBJ2-3
v_call: TRBV7-9
d_call: -
cdr3_aa: CASSSDGGATDTQYF
cdr3_nt: TGTGCCAGCAGCTCCGACGGGGGAGCCACAGATACGCAGTATTTT

clone_size: -
j_call: TRBJ2-2
v_call: TRBV9
d_call: -
cdr3_aa: CASSSWGDTGELFF
cdr3_nt: TGTGCCAGCAGCTCCTGGGGTGACACCGGGGAGCTGTTTTTT

clone_size: few
j_call: TRBJ2-2
v_call: TRBV5-1
d_call: -
cdr3_aa: CASSLVVTSNTGELFF
cdr3_nt: TGCGCCAGCAGCTTGGTGGTGACTTCGAACACCGGGGAGCTGTTTTTT

clone_size: -
j_call: TRBJ1-5
v_call: TRBV7-2
d_call: TRBD1
cdr3_aa: CASSLQGATDQPQHF
cdr3_nt: TGTGCCAGCAGCTTACAGGGGGCTACGGATCAGCCCCAGCATTTT

clone_size: -
j_call: TRBJ2-1
v_call: TRBV24-1
d_call: -
cdr3_aa: CATSDPGRPEQFF
cdr3_nt: TGTGCCACCAGTGACCCCGGACGGCCCGAGCAGTTCTTC

clone_size: -
j_call: TRBJ2-5
v_call: TRBV5-1
d_call: TRBD2
cdr3_aa: CASSASGLAEETQYF
cdr3_nt: TGCGCCAGCAGCGCATCGGGACTAGCGGAAGAGACCCAGTACTTC

clone_size: -
j_call: TRBJ1-3
v_call: TRBV13
d_call: -
cdr3_aa: CASSRGGGNSGNTIYF
cdr3_nt: TGTGCCAGCAGCCGTGGAGGGGGGAACTCTGGAAACACCATATATTTT

clone_size: -
j_call: TRBJ2-5
v_call: TRBV12-3/TRBV12-4
d_call: -
cdr3_aa: CASSFVGAREETQYF
cdr3_nt: TGTGCCAGCAGTTTTGTGGGGGCCCGGGAAGAGACCCAGTACTTC

clone_size: few
j_call: TRBJ2-1
v_call: TRBV12-3/TRBV12-4
d_call: -
cdr3_aa: CASSPPLGTYNEQFF
cdr3_nt: TGTGCCAGCAGTCCCCCCCTAGGGACCTACAATGAGCAGTTCTTC

clone_size: few
j_call: TRBJ1-1
v_call: TRBV29-1
d_call: TRBD1
cdr3_aa: CSVGRGGNTEAFF
cdr3_nt: TGCAGCGTTGGCAGGGGGGGAAACACTGAAGCTTTCTTT

clone_size: -
j_call: TRBJ2-2
v_call: TRBV11-1
d_call: -
cdr3_aa: CASSLGANRLMSSSGELFF
cdr3_nt: TGTGCCAGCAGCTTAGGCGCAAACCGGTTGATGAGTTCGTCCGGGGAGCTGTTTTTT

clone_size: few
j_call: TRBJ2-1
v_call: TRBV30
d_call: -
cdr3_aa: CAWSPPTSRNEQFF
cdr3_nt: TGTGCCTGGAGTCCGCCAACAAGTCGCAATGAGCAGTTCTTC

clone_size: many
j_call: TRBJ2-7
v_call: TRBV27
d_call: -
cdr3_aa: CASSLANPALSSYEQYF
cdr3_nt: TGTGCCAGCAGTTTAGCGAACCCGGCGCTGAGCTCCTACGAGCAGTACTTC

clone_size: -
j_call: TRBJ2-7
v_call: TRBV27
d_call: -
cdr3_aa: CASSLWVEQYF
cdr3_nt: TGTGCCAGCAGTTTATGGGTCGAGCAGTACTTC

clone_size: few
j_call: TRBJ2-1
v_call: TRBV5-1
d_call: TRBD2
cdr3_aa: CASSYLAGGPGEQFF
cdr3_nt: TGCGCCAGCAGCTACTTAGCGGGAGGGCCGGGTGAGCAGTTCTTC

clone_size: few
j_call: TRBJ1-5
v_call: TRBV7-8
d_call: -
cdr3_aa: CASSRAASPREQPQHF
cdr3_nt: TGTGCCAGCAGCCGAGCGGCGTCCCCTCGAGAGCAGCCCCAGCATTTT

clone_size: -
j_call: TRBJ1-2
v_call: TRBV6-5
d_call: TRBD1
cdr3_aa: CASSYPDRVGYTF
cdr3_nt: TGTGCCAGCAGTTACCCGGACAGGGTTGGCTACACCTTC

clone_size: few
j_call: TRBJ2-1
v_call: TRBV5-6
d_call: -
cdr3_aa: CASTPFPGHGDEQFF
cdr3_nt: TGTGCCAGCACCCCTTTCCCGGGTCATGGGGATGAGCAGTTCTTC

clone_size: many
j_call: TRBJ2-2
v_call: TRBV4-1
d_call: -
cdr3_aa: CASSQEPGPNTGELFF
cdr3_nt: TGCGCCAGCAGCCAAGAACCGGGGCCGAACACCGGGGAGCTGTTTTTT

clone_size: few
j_call: TRBJ2-2
v_call: TRBV24-1
d_call: -
cdr3_aa: CATSAAGLANTGELFF
cdr3_nt: TGTGCCACCAGTGCAGCAGGACTCGCGAACACCGGGGAGCTGTTTTTT